The sequence of this T cell receptor beta chain was determined in a study of shared clonotypes between healthy human individuals. The V and J ends lost 4 bases and 7 bases, in that order; junction bases with no gene match: 17. Germline V gene sequence: CDR1 LNHDA, CDR2 SQIVND (reference sequence). This CDR3 comprises 18 residues. Clones were sequenced by immunoSEQ multiplex PCR, and TCRdb holds only the in-frame ones, with some missing. The sample comprises some 2.4 million clones, 80% to 95% of which are singletons, and 0.35% to 0.45% rests with the top ten. This sequence originates from a man aged 18 to 29 in good health. Some clones in this sample may be carry-over from other donors' samples. The chain couples TRBV19 to TRBJ2-1; 9 bases are a match to TRBD2. Sequenced input: naive CD4+ T cells from PBMCs. Subset meaning: CD45RA+ positively selected. DNA of the CDR3: TGTGCCAGTAGTACCCAACATAGTAAGCGGGAGGTAGGGAATGAGCAGTTCTTC. As protein: CASSTQHSKREVGNEQFF.